This entry concerns a single TCR beta chain. Antigen specificity is unknown. The sample comes from a study of T cells in Graves' hyperthyroidism and ophthalmopathy. Overall study context: Peripheral blood sampling occurred at initial diagnosis, before any treatment. Study-level findings and limits: The model anticipated ophthalmopathy a median around six months pre-onset. Ophthalmopathy could be told apart from stable hyperthyroidism with a 13 V-J model.

Trimming took 5 bases from V and 5 from J, leaving 12 bases between them. From germline, CDR1 is LGHDT and CDR2 YNNKEL (reference sequence). This CDR3 spans 13 amino acids. Amplification of TCR beta CDR3 regions used RNA as the template. First-round RT-PCR targeting the TCR CDR3 was performed with the HTBI primer set. One entry per CDR3 protein results from TCRdb running MiXCR on the multiplex PCR reads. The top ten clones hold 7.9% of a sample with around 300,000 distinct CDR3 sequences, roughly 13% of them seen once. The study excluded patients with uncontrolled infection, other autoimmune disease, pregnancy or lactation.

The sequencing input was blood. This receptor was obtained from a woman aged 40 to 50 with Graves' hyperthyroidism. The chain recombines TRBV3-1 with TRBJ1-2; a weak D match, TRBD1 (5 bases). CDR3 nucleotide sequence: TGTGCCAGCAGCTTTGCGGGGGAATATGGCTACACCTTC. Protein product: CASSFAGEYGYTF. Drawing the rest from reference TRBV3-1 and TRBJ1-2, the complete variable domain is DTAVSQTPKYLVTQMGNDKSIKCEQNLGHDTMYWYKQDSKKFLKIMFSYNNKELIINETVPNRFSPKSPDKAHLNLHINSLELGDSAVYFCASSFAGEYGYTFGSGTRLTVV.